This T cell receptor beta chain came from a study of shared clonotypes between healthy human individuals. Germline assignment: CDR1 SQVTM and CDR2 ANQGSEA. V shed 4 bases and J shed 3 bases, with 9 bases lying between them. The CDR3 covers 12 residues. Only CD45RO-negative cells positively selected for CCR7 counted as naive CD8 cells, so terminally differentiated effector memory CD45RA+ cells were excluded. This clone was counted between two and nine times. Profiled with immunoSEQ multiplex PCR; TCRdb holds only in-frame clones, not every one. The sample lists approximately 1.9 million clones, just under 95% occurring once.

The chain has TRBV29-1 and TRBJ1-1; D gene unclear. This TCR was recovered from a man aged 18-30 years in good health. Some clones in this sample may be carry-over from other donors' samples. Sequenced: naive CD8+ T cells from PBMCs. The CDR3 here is CSVGTLYTEAFF. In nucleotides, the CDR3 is TGCAGCGTTGGAACCCTTTACACTGAAGCTTTCTTT.